Reported below is one TCR beta chain. Its antigen is undetermined. This entry is derived from a study of cytomegalovirus exposure and HLA in healthy donors. Study conclusions and caveats: Likely technical artifact: a cluster of highly shared sequence variants. TCR beta chains numbering 164 were designated cytomegalovirus-associated. In a later analysis, TCR beta V- and J-gene trimming was associated with a missense DCLRE1C variant. By HLA locus, TCR association rates varied in a later analysis, with DRB1 showing the most and HLA-C the fewest.

The PCR employed 60 Vbeta primers together with 13 Jbeta primers. Profiling relied on immunoSEQ multiplex PCR, and the TCRdb table lists in-frame clones only, not all of them. The sample lists 85,000 to 130,000 clones; roughly 76% were seen once. This CDR3 has 16 amino acids. V was shortened by 0 bases and J by 0 bases, with 13 bases between the two germline ends. Per germline, CDR1 SGHNT and CDR2 YYREEE (reference sequence). This clonotype was sampled from a woman aged 45-59 years in good health and CMV-seropositive. The rearrangement joins TRBV5-4 to TRBJ2-7; TRBD2 might be the D (7 bases). Source material: PBMCs. The CDR3: CASSLEGGILSYEQYF. DNA for the CDR3: TGTGCCAGCAGCTTGGAGGGGGGGATCCTCTCCTACGAGCAGTACTTC.